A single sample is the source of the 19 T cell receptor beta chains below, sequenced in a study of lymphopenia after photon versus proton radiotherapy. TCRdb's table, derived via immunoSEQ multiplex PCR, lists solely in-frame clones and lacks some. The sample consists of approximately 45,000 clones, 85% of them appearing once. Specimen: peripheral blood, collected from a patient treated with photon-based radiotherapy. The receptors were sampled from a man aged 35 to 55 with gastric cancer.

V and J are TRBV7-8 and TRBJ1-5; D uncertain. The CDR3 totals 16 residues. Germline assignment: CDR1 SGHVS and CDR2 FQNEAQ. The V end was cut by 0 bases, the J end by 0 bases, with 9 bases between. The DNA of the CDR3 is TGTGCCAGCAGCTTAGCCGCAGTAAATAGCAATCAGCCCCAGCATTTT. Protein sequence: CASSLAAVNSNQPQHF. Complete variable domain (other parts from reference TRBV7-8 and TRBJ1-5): GAGVSQSPRYKVAKRGQDVALRCDPISGHVSLFWYQQALGQGPEFLTYFQNEAQLDKSGLPSDRFFAERPEGSVSTLKIQRTQQEDSAVYLCASSLAAVNSNQPQHFGDGTRLSIL.

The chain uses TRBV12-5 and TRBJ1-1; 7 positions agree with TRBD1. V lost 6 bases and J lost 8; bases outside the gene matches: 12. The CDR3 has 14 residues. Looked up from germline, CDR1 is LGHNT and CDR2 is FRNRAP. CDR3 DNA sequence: TGTGCTAGTGGCCAATGGGACAGTCCTGGAGAAGCTTTCTTT. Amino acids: CASGQWDSPGEAFF.

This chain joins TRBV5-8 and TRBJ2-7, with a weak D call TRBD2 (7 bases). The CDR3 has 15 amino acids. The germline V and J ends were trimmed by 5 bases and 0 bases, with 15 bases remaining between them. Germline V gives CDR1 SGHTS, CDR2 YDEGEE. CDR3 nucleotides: TGTGCCAGCAGACCGGGGGGCGGGAGCTCCTACGAGCAGTACTTC. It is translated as CASRPGGGSSYEQYF.

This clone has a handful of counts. CDR3 amino acids: CASSPIAGGGNTIYF. Written as DNA, the CDR3 is TGCGCCAGCAGCCCAATCGCGGGCGGTGGAAACACCATATATTTT. The chain couples TRBV5-1 to TRBJ1-3; unclear D gene. Germline V gene data show CDR1 as SGHRS and CDR2 as YFSETQ. Trimming took off 4 bases at V and 3 bases at J, with 14 bases between the two ends. This CDR3 comprises 15 residues. Looking up the rest from reference TRBV5-1 and TRBJ1-3 gives the full variable domain: KAGVTQTPRYLIKTRGQQVTLSCSPISGHRSVSWYQQTPGQGLQFLFEYFSETQRNKGNFPGRFSGRQFSNSRSEMNVSTLELGDSALYLCASSPIAGGGNTIYFGEGSWLTVV.

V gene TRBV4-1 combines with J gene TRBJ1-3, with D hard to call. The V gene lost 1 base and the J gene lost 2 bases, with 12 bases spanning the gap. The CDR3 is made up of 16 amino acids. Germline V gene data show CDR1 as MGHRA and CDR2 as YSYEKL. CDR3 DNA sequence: TGCGCCAGCAGCCAAGGCCCGGCCAGGACTGGAAACACCATATATTTT. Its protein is CASSQGPARTGNTIYF.

The CDR3 protein is CASSPIDRGDGYTF. The CDR3 bases are TGTGCCAGCAGCCCAATCGACAGGGGGGATGGCTACACCTTC. The chain uses TRBV9 and TRBJ1-2, with TRBD1 matching 9 bases. Germline CDR1 reads SGDLS; CDR2 reads YYNGEE. This CDR3 is built from 14 residues. V lost 4 bases and J lost 6; bases outside the gene matches: 7.

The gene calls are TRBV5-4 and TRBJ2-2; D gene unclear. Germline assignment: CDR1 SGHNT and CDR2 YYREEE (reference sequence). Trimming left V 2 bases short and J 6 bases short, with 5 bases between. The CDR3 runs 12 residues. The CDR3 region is CASSFYSGELFF. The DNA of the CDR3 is TGTGCCAGCAGCTTTTATTCCGGGGAGCTGTTTTTT.

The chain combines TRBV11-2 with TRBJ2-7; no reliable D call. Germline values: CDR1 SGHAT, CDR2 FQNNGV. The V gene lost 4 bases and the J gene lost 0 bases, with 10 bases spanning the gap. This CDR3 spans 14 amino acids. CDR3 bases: TGTGCCAGCAGCTCACTCGGTAGCTCCTACGAGCAGTACTTC. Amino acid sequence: CASSSLGSSYEQYF.

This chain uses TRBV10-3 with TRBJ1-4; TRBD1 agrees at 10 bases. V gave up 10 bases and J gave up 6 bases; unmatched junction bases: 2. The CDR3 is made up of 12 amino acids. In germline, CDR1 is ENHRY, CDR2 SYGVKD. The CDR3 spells CATGTGDEKLFF. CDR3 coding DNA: TGTGCCACCGGGACAGGGGATGAAAAACTGTTTTTT.

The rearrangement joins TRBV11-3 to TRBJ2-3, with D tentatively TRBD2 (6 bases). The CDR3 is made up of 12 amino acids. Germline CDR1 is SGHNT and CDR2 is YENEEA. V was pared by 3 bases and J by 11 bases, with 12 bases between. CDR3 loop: CASSLAAGGQYF. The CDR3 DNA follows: TGTGCCAGCAGCTTGGCGGCCGGGGGGCAGTATTTT.

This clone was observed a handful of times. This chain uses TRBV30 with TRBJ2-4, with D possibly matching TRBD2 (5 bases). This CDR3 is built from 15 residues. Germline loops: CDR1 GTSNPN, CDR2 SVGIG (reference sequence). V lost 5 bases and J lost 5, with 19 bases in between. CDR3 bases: TGTGCCTGGTCCGGAGAACGGAAGAGGGAAAACATTCAGTACTTC. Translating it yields CAWSGERKRENIQYF.

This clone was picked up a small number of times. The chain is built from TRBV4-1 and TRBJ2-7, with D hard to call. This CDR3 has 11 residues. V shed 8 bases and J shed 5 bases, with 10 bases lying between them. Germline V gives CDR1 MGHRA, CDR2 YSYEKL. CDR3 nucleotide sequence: TGCGCCAGCGGGCTGTCCCACGAGCAGTACTTC. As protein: CASGLSHEQYF.

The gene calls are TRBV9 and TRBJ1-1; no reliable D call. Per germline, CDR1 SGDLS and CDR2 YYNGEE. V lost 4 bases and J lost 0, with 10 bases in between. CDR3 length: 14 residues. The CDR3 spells CASSFTSMNTEAFF. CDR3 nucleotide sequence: TGTGCCAGCAGCTTTACCTCCATGAACACTGAAGCTTTCTTT.

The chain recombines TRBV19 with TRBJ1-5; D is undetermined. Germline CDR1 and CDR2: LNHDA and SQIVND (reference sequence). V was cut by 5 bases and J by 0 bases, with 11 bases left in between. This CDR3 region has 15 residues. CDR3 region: CASSDRAYSNQPQHF. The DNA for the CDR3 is TGTGCCAGTAGTGACCGGGCCTATAGCAATCAGCCCCAGCATTTT.

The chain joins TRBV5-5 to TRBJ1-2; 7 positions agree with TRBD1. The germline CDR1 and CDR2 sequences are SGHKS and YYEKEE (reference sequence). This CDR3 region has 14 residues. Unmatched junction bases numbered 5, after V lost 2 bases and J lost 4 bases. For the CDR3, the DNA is TGTGCCAGCAGCTTAACGACAGGGAGCTATGGCTACACCTTC. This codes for CASSLTTGSYGYTF.

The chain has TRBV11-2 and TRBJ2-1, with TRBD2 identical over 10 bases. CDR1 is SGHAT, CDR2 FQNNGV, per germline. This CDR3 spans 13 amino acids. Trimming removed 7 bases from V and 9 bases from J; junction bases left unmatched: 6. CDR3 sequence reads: CASTPSGGSEQFF. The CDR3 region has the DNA TGTGCCAGCACCCCTAGCGGGGGTAGTGAGCAGTTCTTC.

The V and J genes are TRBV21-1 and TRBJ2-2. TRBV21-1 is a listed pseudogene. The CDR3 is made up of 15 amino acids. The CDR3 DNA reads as TGTGCCAGCAGGCCTGGGGCAGGGCGGGCCGGGGAGCTGTTTTTT. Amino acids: CASRPGAGRAGELFF.

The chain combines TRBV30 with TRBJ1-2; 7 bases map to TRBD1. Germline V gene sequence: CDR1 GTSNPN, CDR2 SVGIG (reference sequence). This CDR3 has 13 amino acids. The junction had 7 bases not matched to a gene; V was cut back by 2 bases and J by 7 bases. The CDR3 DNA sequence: TGTGCCTGGAGTAACAGGGGAGTAGGTGGCTACACCTTC. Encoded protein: CAWSNRGVGGYTF.

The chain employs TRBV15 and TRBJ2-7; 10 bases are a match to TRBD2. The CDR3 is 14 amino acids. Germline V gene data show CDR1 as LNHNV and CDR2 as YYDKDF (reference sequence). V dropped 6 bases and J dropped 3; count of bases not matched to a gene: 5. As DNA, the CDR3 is TGTGCCACCAGAGTAGCGGGGGGCAGCTACGAGCAGTACTTC. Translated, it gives CATRVAGGSYEQYF.